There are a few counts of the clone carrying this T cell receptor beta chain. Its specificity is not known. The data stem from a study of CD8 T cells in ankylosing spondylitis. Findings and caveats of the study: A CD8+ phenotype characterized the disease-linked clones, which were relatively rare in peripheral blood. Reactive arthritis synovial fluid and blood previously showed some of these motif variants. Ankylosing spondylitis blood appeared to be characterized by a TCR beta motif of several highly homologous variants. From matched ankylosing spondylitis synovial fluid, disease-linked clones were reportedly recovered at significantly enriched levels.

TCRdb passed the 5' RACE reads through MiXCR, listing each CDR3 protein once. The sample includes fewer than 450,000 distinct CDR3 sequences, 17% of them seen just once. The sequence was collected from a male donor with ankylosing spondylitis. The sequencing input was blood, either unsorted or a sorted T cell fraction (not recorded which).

The CDR3 protein is CASSQAGLGGANTGELFF. The CDR3 DNA reads as TGTGCCAGCAGCCAAGCGGGTCTGGGGGGCGCGAACACCGGGGAGCTGTTTTTT. The V and J genes are TRBV4-2 and TRBJ2-2; D assignment may be TRBD1 or TRBD2 (6 bases each). Trimming took 1 base from V and 0 from J, leaving 15 bases between them. The CDR3 consists of 18 residues. Germline CDR1 and CDR2: LGHNA and YNFKEQ.